The 13 T cell receptor beta chains reported below all come from one sample, sequenced in a study of CD8+ T cells in alopecia areata. RNA extraction and reverse transcription yielded cDNA as sequencing template. Generated by immunoSEQ multiplex PCR, the TCRdb table keeps only in-frame clones and is missing some. The table lists more than 90,000 clones, roughly two fifths of them singletons. The sequenced sample consisted of CD4+ T cells sorted from blood. All receptors come from a human donor with alopecia areata.

This clone was seen a handful of times. The CDR3: CASSPRGDEQYF. The CDR3 region has the DNA TGTGCCAGCTCACCACGAGGGGACGAGCAGTACTTC. The rearrangement uses TRBV18 and TRBJ2-7, with D perhaps given as TRBD1 or TRBD2 (5 bases each). Germline V lookup: CDR1 KGHSH, CDR2 LQKENI. V was trimmed by 1 base and J by 5 bases, leaving 6 bases between them. This CDR3 has 12 amino acids.

The count of this clone is one. The chain links TRBV30 to TRBJ2-1; 10 bases align to TRBD1. Germline V gene data show CDR1 as GTSNPN and CDR2 as SVGIG (reference sequence). This CDR3 has 14 residues. The V and J ends lost 8 bases and 4 bases, in that order; junction bases with no gene match: 8. CDR3 amino acids: CATGTGEGYNEQFF. CDR3 DNA sequence: TGTGCCACCGGGACAGGGGAGGGGTACAATGAGCAGTTCTTC.

This clone has a handful of counts. The DNA for the CDR3 is TGCAGCGCTGGTCCTCACCAAGACTACGAGCAGTACTTC. It translates to CSAGPHQDYEQYF. The chain uses TRBV29-1 and TRBJ2-7; D is uncertain. V was cut by 7 bases and J by 3 bases, with 16 bases left in between. CDR1 is SQVTM, CDR2 ANQGSEA, per germline. There are 13 residues in the CDR3.

The V and J genes are TRBV29-1 and TRBJ1-2; possible D gene TRBD1, 5 bases. V lost 4 bases and J 1 base, leaving 7 bases between the germline ends. Looked up from germline, CDR1 is SQVTM and CDR2 is ANQGSEA. This CDR3 is 12 amino acids long. The chain's CDR3 is CSVGQFNYGYTF. In DNA form, the CDR3 reads TGCAGCGTTGGACAGTTTAACTATGGCTACACCTTC. The entire variable domain, with the rest obtained from reference TRBV29-1 and TRBJ1-2, is as follows: SAVISQKPSRDICQRGTSLTIQCQVDSQVTMMFWYRQQPGQSLTLIATANQGSEATYESGFVIDKFPISRPNLTFSTLTVSNMSPEDSSIYLCSVGQFNYGYTFGSGTRLTVV.

This clone has just a few counts. J is TRBJ2-1 and V is TRBV15; D is possibly TRBD1 or TRBD2 (5 bases each). Trimming pared 3 bases from V and 6 bases from J, leaving 12 bases between. This CDR3 is 14 amino acids long. Germline CDR1 is LNHNV and CDR2 is YYDKDF (reference sequence). CDR3: CATSRGRLGNEQFF. The CDR3 DNA follows: TGTGCCACCAGCAGGGGACGGCTTGGCAATGAGCAGTTCTTC.

The chain couples TRBV4-3 to TRBJ1-1; 12 bases match TRBD1. Per the germline V gene, CDR1 is LGHNA and CDR2 is YSLEER. V lost 4 bases, J lost 0 bases, and 6 bases stayed unmatched. The CDR3 covers 17 residues. CDR3 sequence: CASSRRDRGLMNTEAFF. In DNA form, the CDR3 reads TGCGCCAGCAGCCGCCGGGACAGGGGGCTCATGAACACTGAAGCTTTCTTT.

The V and J genes are TRBV11-1 and TRBJ1-6; the D is unclear. In germline, CDR1 is SGHAT, CDR2 FQDESV (reference sequence). The CDR3 consists of 15 residues. The V gene lost 2 bases and the J gene lost 6 bases, with 11 bases spanning the gap. CDR3 DNA: TGTGCCAGCAGCTTATGGGCCGGCGGTAATTCACCCCTCCACTTT. Protein product: CASSLWAGGNSPLHF.

Only a few counts were recorded for this clone. V is TRBV29-1 and J is TRBJ2-1; no clear D gene. V shed 5 bases and J shed 9 bases, with 17 bases lying between them. Germline V gene sequence: CDR1 SQVTM, CDR2 ANQGSEA. The CDR3 covers 13 residues. CDR3 in amino acids: CSVSDFGFFEQFF. The CDR3 DNA sequence: TGCAGCGTTTCCGACTTTGGGTTCTTTGAGCAGTTCTTC.

V and J are TRBV7-3 and TRBJ2-6; D gene unclear. The CDR3 is made up of 15 amino acids. Germline lookup yields CDR1 SGHTA and CDR2 FQGTGA. V shed 0 bases and J shed 0 bases, with 3 bases lying between them. CDR3 loop: CASSLTSSGANVLTF. Here the CDR3 DNA reads TGTGCCAGCAGCTTAACCAGCTCTGGGGCCAACGTCCTGACTTTC.

In its sample, this clone ranks as medium-sized. Within the sample, other DNA sequences also encode this same CDR3. This chain connects TRBV28 to TRBJ2-7; D perhaps matches TRBD2 (5 bases). CDR1 and CDR2 (germline): MDHEN, SYDVKM. V was cut by 6 bases and J by 3 bases, with 9 bases left in between. This CDR3 is built from 12 residues. The CDR3 region is CASSLEGYEQYF. CDR3 sequence (DNA): TGTGCCAGCAGCCTCGAGGGCTACGAGCAGTACTTC.

This clone has a handful of counts. This chain uses TRBV29-1 with TRBJ2-5; D not resolved. The CDR3 extends over 12 amino acids. Trimming removed 4 bases at V and 0 bases at J, with 6 bases between. Germline V gene lookup returns CDR1 SQVTM and CDR2 ANQGSEA. CDR3 sequence reads: CSVGPDQETQYF. For the CDR3, the DNA is TGCAGCGTTGGCCCGGACCAAGAGACCCAGTACTTC.

This clone was observed a single time. The gene calls are TRBV2 and TRBJ1-2; D remains ambiguous. V lost 6 bases, J lost 3 bases, and 20 bases lay in between. The CDR3 extends over 16 amino acids. Germline assignment: CDR1 SNHLY and CDR2 FYNNEI. CDR3 region: CASRNFRDSWDYGYTF. The CDR3 DNA sequence: TGTGCCAGCAGGAACTTTAGGGATTCCTGGGACTATGGCTACACCTTC.

The rearrangement joins TRBV28 to TRBJ2-3; D call uncertain. V lost 1 base and J lost 7, with 6 bases in between. Per germline, CDR1 MDHEN and CDR2 SYDVKM. CDR3 length: 12 amino acids. The CDR3 sequence: CASSLSLNTQYF. CDR3 DNA sequence: TGTGCCAGCAGTTTATCACTAAATACGCAGTATTTT.